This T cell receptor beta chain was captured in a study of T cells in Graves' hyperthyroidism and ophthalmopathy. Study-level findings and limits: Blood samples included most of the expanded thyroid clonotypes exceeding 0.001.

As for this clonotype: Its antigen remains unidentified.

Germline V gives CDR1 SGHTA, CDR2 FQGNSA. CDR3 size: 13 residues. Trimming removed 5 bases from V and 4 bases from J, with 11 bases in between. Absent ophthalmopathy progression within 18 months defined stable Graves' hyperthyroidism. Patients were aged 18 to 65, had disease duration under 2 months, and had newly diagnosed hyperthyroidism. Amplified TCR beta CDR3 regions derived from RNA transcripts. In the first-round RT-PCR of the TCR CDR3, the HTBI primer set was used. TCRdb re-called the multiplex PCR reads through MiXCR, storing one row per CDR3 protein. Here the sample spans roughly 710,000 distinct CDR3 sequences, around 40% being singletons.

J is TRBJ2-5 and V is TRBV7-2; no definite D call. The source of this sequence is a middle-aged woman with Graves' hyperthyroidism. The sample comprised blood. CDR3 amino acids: CASSEAGSETQYF. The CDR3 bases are TGTGCCAGCAGCGAGGCCGGCTCAGAGACCCAGTACTTC.